This entry describes one T cell receptor beta chain. This clone was detected a few times. Its antigen is currently not known. No quality values exist for individual bases; no much larger clone is one base distant. The sample is drawn from a study of cytomegalovirus exposure and HLA in healthy donors (dated by TCRdb to 2016 to 2017). Notes on the research overall: An earlier analysis of 587 of the donors reported 250 to 300 Gb of sequence data and around 120 million unique TCR beta sequences from about 179 million T cells. About 300 gigabases of sequencing data and tens of millions of unique TCR sequences were included in an early release covering over 600 HLA-typed donors. Of the 398 genotyped donors, 80% to 90% were placed in the genetic ancestry cluster associated with self-reported Caucasian donors. The study aimed to test whether signatures of past pathogen exposure could be identified by cataloging public T cell receptors. The study used immunosequencing to profile the T cell repertoires of 666 subjects and linked those repertoires to cytomegalovirus serostatus. A separate validation cohort of 100 to 150 different subjects was used in addition to the approximately 640-subject first cohort. To predict cytomegalovirus infection status, the study combined high-throughput TCR immunosequencing, statistical association of individual TCRs with disease status, and machine learning. A later analysis re-analyzed previously published TCR beta repertoires from 660 or so donors and added high-resolution HLA genotyping to study TCR occurrence patterns. Rather than drawing on any new phenotypic data, the later analysis identified candidate immune exposures from TCR beta sequences and the way those sequences occurred across donors. In an earlier analysis of 587 of the donors, high-throughput TCR beta sequencing was used to judge whether each TCR beta V gene segment behaved as functional or pseudogenic. Donor age, sex, ethnicity and CMV serostatus were compiled together with the repertoire data. In a later genetic analysis, genome-wide SNP genotypes for 398 of the 666 donors were used, and that subset was treated as a discovery cohort. Every discovery cohort repertoire had been produced on one sequencing platform. HLA typing covered class I and class II loci at four-digit resolution. The number of typed donors differed by locus: about 620-630 for A, B, C, DRB1 and DQB1; approximately 520 for DQA1; some 610 for DPA1; and roughly 450 for DPB1. About five DR-DQ haplotypes were treated as single units for association and clustering because of strong linkage in the cohort. On average, 235,054 unique TCR beta nucleotide sequences were sequenced per donor among a few hundred genotyped donors of the cohort, with roughly 19% of those sequences being non-productive.

The library was obtained by the immunoSEQ multiplex PCR assay. The multiplex PCR relied on a mix of 60 forward primers for TCR Vbeta segments and 13 reverse primers for TCR Jbeta segments. The CDR3 region of rearranged TCR beta genes was amplified from genomic DNA with a multiplex PCR assay. The amplified TCR beta libraries were sequenced on the Illumina HiSeq System as 87-base-pair reads. Regarding the original processing steps: In a later analysis, around 80 million unique TCR beta chains were counted across the 650 to 750 repertoires, and roughly 10 million of these chains were shared by at least two donors. A nearest-neighbor algorithm error-corrected the raw reads and collapsed the reads into unique sequences, merging closely related sequences to remove PCR and sequencing errors. CDR3 sequences were aligned to IMGT reference sequences to assign V, D and J gene segments. Each retained sequence needed at least a six-nucleotide match to both a V gene segment and a J gene segment. A rearrangement counted as productive if the CDR3 had no stop codons and remained in frame with V and J, and every other rearrangement counted as non-productive. Following IMGT convention, CDR3 was defined as the stretch from the second conserved V-encoded cysteine up to the conserved J-encoded phenylalanine. The earlier analysis of fewer than 700 of the donors excluded sequences that lacked an unambiguous match to a single V gene segment. In an earlier analysis of 500 to 750 of the donors, V segments were called functional above 56.7% productive rearrangements and were called segregating when the between-donor standard deviation exceeded 5%. To diagnose cytomegalovirus status from the catalog of TCR beta chain sequences, a statistical classification framework was built. V and J gene assignment, in a later analysis, came from comparing TCR nucleotide sequences with IMGT/GENE-DB human TR gene sequences. In a later analysis, CDR3 sequences and most-parsimonious VDJ recombination scenarios were assigned using the TCRdist pipeline. In a later analysis, each TCR beta chain was defined by its CDR3 amino acid sequence together with its V-gene family, and reads lacking a unique V-gene family were excluded. To address suspected cross-contamination and a sequencing artifact, a later analysis removed approximately 600 highly shared, low-generation-probability nucleotide sequences. A later analysis calculated a clonal expansion index for each public chain from normalized within-repertoire ranks of inferred template counts. In a later analysis, generation probabilities were computed with a VDJ recombination model fitted to out-of-frame rearrangements, and the resulting probabilities were checked against IGoR. In a later analysis, TCR-TCR, TCR-HLA and TCR-CMV co-occurrence was scored with hypergeometric tests, and a repertoire-size bias correction was applied to TCR pairs. To estimate false discovery rates, a later analysis permuted the HLA or CMV assignments 20 times. In a later analysis, co-occurring TCRs were grouped using DBSCAN, with TCRdist sequence similarity added in when clustering inside HLA-allele-positive subsets. Repertoires with fewer than 30,000 or more than 120,000 public chains, plus five repertoires with anomalous nucleotide sharing, were excluded from co-occurrence clustering. TCRdb took this table from immuneACCESS and kept in-frame rearrangements with V and J called. Such tables lack part of the clones; where checked against another copy, unresolved V genes explain under half of the gap, and the rest is unexplained. V, J and clone size were drawn from that table, and D and trimming were deduced from the DNA. Present in this sample are roughly 200,000 clones, approximately 79% of which were seen just once. The ten top clones hold under 0.75% of the sample.

Reading the germline V gene gives CDR1 MNHGY and CDR2 SAAAGT. The germline V and J ends show losses of 6 bases and 1 base respectively, and no gene match explains 7 bases of the junction. The CDR3 sequence holds 16 residues, the cysteine and phenylalanine included. Left in the record is the CDR3 DNA by itself, 48 bases read in frame from the first base. The cohort was made up of under 800 healthy bone marrow donors. At the time of sampling, every cohort member was nominally healthy, though immune exposures that went unrecorded were likely present. The donor tested CMV seronegative and was one of the 352 seronegative cohort members. Every donor gave a peripheral blood sample, and the peripheral blood mononuclear cells from that sample were used for TCR beta sequencing. Genomic DNA extraction from the blood cell samples was performed with the Qiagen DNeasy Blood Extraction Kit. Study-wide findings and limitations: Presence/absence analyses assumed roughly uniform sequencing depth across donors, an assumption that may not hold. In a later analysis, several top co-occurrence clusters were reported to appear linked to parvovirus B19, influenza, CMV and Epstein-Barr virus. Some IMGT-functional V segments, including TRBV6-2 and TRBV6-3, could not be told apart with the 87-base-pair reads, so those segments were excluded. Linkage disequilibrium might explain the correlated functional status among segregating V segments, but an unknown experimental factor could not be excluded. Compared with the approximately 720-donor mean, donors in an Asian-associated ancestry cluster had fewer N-insertions in productive TCRs, according to a later genetic analysis. Immune exposure information for the cohort was limited to CMV serostatus. A cluster of highly shared sequence variants was judged likely to represent a technical artifact of the sequencing pipeline. Some 16 rarely observed V segments, including chromosome 9 orphons, were excluded from the earlier analysis of several hundred of the donors because counts were too low. A later genetic analysis associated a missense DCLRE1C variant with V-gene and J-gene trimming of TCR beta chains, and an independent cohort replicated the association. According to a later analysis, most CMV-associated TCR beta chains appeared to be HLA-restricted, and the HLA associations seemed to be driven largely by CMV exposure. Compared with equally common non-associated chains, HLA-associated TCR beta chains in a later analysis were more clonally expanded and had lower generation probabilities. The authors suggested that the approach could potentially be extended to other disease states and immunological phenotypes. In a later analysis, about 16,000 TCR beta sequences were associated with specific HLA alleles at a false discovery rate of 0.05. Most TCR sequences were seen in very few donors, while some public TCRs were found in many individuals. A few of the identified cytomegalovirus-associated TCR beta chains were confirmed in vitro to be specific for cytomegalovirus antigens. Because HLA typing was missing for some donors at each locus, association tests included only the typed subset. A further reported finding was that TCR beta sequences accurately predicted the HLA-A and HLA-B alleles for most subjects in the first cohort. In both the original and validation cohorts, the classifier was reported to diagnose cytomegalovirus status with high specificity and sensitivity. In a later analysis, TCR association rates were found to vary across HLA loci, with the most associated TCRs seen for DRB1 alleles and the fewest for HLA-C alleles. Assigning TCR associations to individual alleles was difficult when HLA alleles, especially DR and DQ, strongly co-occurred. The cohort was sequenced for TCR beta chains only, and without alpha or paired-chain data the features that could be detected were limited. The study listed approximately 150 TCR beta chains as associated with cytomegalovirus. An earlier analysis of approximately 540 of the donors showed that most TCR beta V segments appeared in productive rearrangements either about 87% or about 30% of the time, which broadly matched IMGT annotations.

The sample was PBMCs. The chain was built from TRBV6-8 and TRBJ2-2; 8 junctional bases match TRBD1. This receptor was taken from a woman in her 40s in good health and CMV-seronegative. The nucleotides are TGTGCCAGCAGCCGGCCCGGGACAGGGAACACCGGGGAGCTGTTTTTT. This codes for CASSRPGTGNTGELFF.